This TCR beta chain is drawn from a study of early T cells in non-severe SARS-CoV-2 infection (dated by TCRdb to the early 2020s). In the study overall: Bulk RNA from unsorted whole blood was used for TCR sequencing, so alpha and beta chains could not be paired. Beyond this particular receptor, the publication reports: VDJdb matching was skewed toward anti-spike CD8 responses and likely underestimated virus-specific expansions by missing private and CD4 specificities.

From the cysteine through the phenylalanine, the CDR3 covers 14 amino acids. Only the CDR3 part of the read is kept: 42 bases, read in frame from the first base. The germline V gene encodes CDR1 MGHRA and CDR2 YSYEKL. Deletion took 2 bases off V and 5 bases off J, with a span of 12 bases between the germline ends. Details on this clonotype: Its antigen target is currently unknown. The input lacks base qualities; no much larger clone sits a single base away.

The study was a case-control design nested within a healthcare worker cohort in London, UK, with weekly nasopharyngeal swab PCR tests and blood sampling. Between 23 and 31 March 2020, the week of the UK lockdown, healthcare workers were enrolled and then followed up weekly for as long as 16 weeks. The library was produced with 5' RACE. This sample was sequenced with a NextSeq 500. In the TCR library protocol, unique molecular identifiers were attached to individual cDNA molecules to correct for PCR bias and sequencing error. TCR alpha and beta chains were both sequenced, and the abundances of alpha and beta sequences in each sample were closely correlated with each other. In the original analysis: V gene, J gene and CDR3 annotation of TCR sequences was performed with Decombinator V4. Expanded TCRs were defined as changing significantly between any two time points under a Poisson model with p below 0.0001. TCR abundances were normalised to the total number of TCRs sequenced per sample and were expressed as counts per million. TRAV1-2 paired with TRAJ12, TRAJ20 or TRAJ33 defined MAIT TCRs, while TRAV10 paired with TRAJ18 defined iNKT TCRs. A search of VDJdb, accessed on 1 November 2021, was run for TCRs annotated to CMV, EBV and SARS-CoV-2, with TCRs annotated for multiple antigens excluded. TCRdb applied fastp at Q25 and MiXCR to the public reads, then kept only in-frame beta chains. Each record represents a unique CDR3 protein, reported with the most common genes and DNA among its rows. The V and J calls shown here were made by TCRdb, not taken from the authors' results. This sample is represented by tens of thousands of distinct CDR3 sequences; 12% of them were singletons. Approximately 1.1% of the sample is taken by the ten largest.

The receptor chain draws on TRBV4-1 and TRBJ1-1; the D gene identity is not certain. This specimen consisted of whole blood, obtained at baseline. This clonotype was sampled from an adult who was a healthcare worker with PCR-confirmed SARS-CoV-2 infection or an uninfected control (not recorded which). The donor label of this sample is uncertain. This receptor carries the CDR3 CASSQSWKGTEAFF. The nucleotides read TGCGCCAGCAGCCAAAGCTGGAAAGGGACTGAAGCTTTCTTT.